The next 23 T cell receptor beta chains were all read from a single sample in a study of siplizumab effects on memory and regulatory T cells. Assay: immunoSEQ multiplex PCR; the TCRdb copy retains only in-frame clones and omits some. The sample carries 100,000 or so clones, 80% to 95% recorded once. Sequenced material: CD4+ T cells sorted from blood. The receptors here all came from a human donor in good health.

The V call is TRBV7-9, the J call TRBJ2-7; 8 nucleotides agree with TRBD2. In germline, CDR1 is SEHNR, CDR2 FQNEAQ (reference sequence). Trimming removed 1 base from V and 5 bases from J; junction bases left unmatched: 4. CDR3 length: 14 amino acids. Here the CDR3 DNA reads TGTGCCAGCAGCTTAGTCGGGAGGGTCCACGAGCAGTACTTC. Residues: CASSLVGRVHEQYF.

V and J are TRBV18 and TRBJ2-3, with TRBD2 identical over 10 bases. Trimming cost V 5 bases and J 2 bases; bases outside gene matches: 7. The CDR3 extends over 16 amino acids. Germline-derived CDR1 and CDR2 are KGHSH and LQKENI. Written as DNA, the CDR3 is TGTGCCAGCTCATTATACGGACTAGCGGTCACAGATACGCAGTATTTT. Its protein product is CASSLYGLAVTDTQYF. Complete variable domain (other parts from reference TRBV18 and TRBJ2-3): NAGVMQNPRHLVRRRGQEARLRCSPMKGHSHVYWYRQLPEEGLKFMVYLQKENIIDESGMPKERFSAEFPKEGPSILRIQQVVRGDSAAYFCASSLYGLAVTDTQYFGPGTRLTVL.

The CDR3 sequence is CAWGGQFAARYF. In DNA, the CDR3 is TGTGCCTGGGGGGGGCAGTTCGCGGCGCGGTACTTC. J is TRBJ2-4 and V is TRBV30, with D perhaps matching TRBD1 or TRBD2 (6 bases each). Germline assignment: CDR1 GTSNPN and CDR2 SVGIG (reference sequence). V lost 5 bases and J lost 15, with 20 bases in between. The CDR3 contains 12 residues.

This sequence joins TRBV7-2 and TRBJ2-5; D gene ambiguous. Trimming removed 5 bases at V and 5 bases at J, with 9 bases between. CDR1 and CDR2 (germline): SGHTA, FQGNSA. This CDR3 is 12 amino acids long. This CDR3 reads CASSLPRETQYF. The DNA for the CDR3 is TGTGCCAGCAGCCTACCGCGGGAGACCCAGTACTTC.

The chain links TRBV5-1 to TRBJ1-1; maybe TRBD1 (6 bases). CDR3 size: 14 residues. The germline V and J ends were trimmed by 0 bases and 2 bases, with 8 bases remaining between them. The germline CDR1 and CDR2 sequences are SGHRS and YFSETQ. The CDR3 reads CASSLAGTNTEAFF. The CDR3 DNA reads TGCGCCAGCAGCTTGGCCGGGACAAACACTGAAGCTTTCTTT.

The table lists this clone with a few counts. The CDR3 bases are TGTGCCAGTAGTATGCGTGGTGGCGGAAGAGCCTTAAATGAGCAGTTCTTC. It codes for CASSMRGGGRALNEQFF. This chain links TRBV19 with TRBJ2-1, with unresolved D. The CDR3 is made up of 17 amino acids. CDR1 LNHDA and CDR2 SQIVND come from the germline V gene (reference sequence). The V and J ends lost 3 bases and 7 bases respectively, with 22 bases between them.

The rearrangement uses TRBV7-9 and TRBJ2-1; tentatively, D is TRBD2 (6 bases). The CDR3 totals 13 residues. Germline V gene data show CDR1 as SEHNR and CDR2 as FQNEAQ (reference sequence). With 5 bases removed from V and 8 bases from J, the gap between germline ends came to 13 bases. CDR3: CASSMISGHEQFF. As DNA, the CDR3 is TGTGCCAGCAGCATGATTAGCGGCCATGAGCAGTTCTTC.

This chain links TRBV9 with TRBJ2-7, with a weak D call TRBD2 (5 bases). V was cut by 3 bases and J by 4 bases, with 14 bases left in between. Germline-derived CDR1 and CDR2 are SGDLS and YYNGEE. The CDR3 consists of 14 residues. The CDR3 DNA reads as TGTGCCAGCAGCGCGACTACCCCTACTTACGAGCAGTACTTC. It specifies CASSATTPTYEQYF.

The chain links TRBV20-1 to TRBJ2-3, with D hard to call. Germline V lookup: CDR1 DFQATT, CDR2 SNEGSKA (reference sequence). With 6 bases removed from V and 1 base from J, the gap between germline ends came to 2 bases. The CDR3 totals 10 residues. The CDR3 nucleotides are TGCAGTGCAGGCACAGATACGCAGTATTTT. This sequence encodes CSAGTDTQYF.

The chain joins TRBV11-2 to TRBJ2-2, with D unresolved. V gave up 0 bases and J gave up 4 bases, with 12 bases separating them. The CDR3 runs 16 residues. Germline V gives CDR1 SGHAT, CDR2 FQNNGV. This CDR3 is CASSLDLAVPTGELFF. The CDR3 DNA sequence: TGTGCCAGCAGCTTAGATTTGGCGGTTCCCACCGGGGAGCTGTTTTTT.

This sequence joins TRBV6-4 and TRBJ2-5; D is perhaps TRBD1 (6 bases). Germline V lookup: CDR1 MRHNA, CDR2 SNTAGT. This CDR3 comprises 14 residues. V was cut by 5 bases and J by 4 bases, with 14 bases left in between. The CDR3 spells CASSRGHHRETQYF. The DNA for the CDR3 is TGTGCCAGCAGTAGGGGACATCATCGAGAGACCCAGTACTTC.

The rearrangement joins TRBV18 to TRBJ2-5, with 7 bases lining up with TRBD1. The CDR3 is made up of 14 amino acids. J lost 5 bases, V lost 4 bases, and 7 bases had no gene match. The germline V gene has CDR1 KGHSH and CDR2 LQKENI. The CDR3 nucleotides read TGTGCCAGCTCACTAAAGGGGGCTGATGAGACCCAGTACTTC. Its protein is CASSLKGADETQYF.

The gene calls are TRBV5-5 and TRBJ1-4, with 9 bases lining up with TRBD1. The CDR3 is made up of 16 amino acids. V lost 1 base and J lost 6; bases outside the gene matches: 7. The germline V gene has CDR1 SGHKS and CDR2 YYEKEE (reference sequence). The CDR3 sequence: CASSLIPGTGHEKLFF. In DNA form, the CDR3 reads TGTGCCAGCAGCTTGATCCCCGGGACAGGGCATGAAAAACTGTTTTTT.

The V gene is TRBV27, the J gene TRBJ2-7; D may be TRBD1 (5 bases). The germline gives CDR1 MNHEY, CDR2 SMNVEV (reference sequence). The CDR3 has 14 amino acids. V lost 5 bases and J 6 bases, leaving 17 bases between the germline ends. CDR3 amino acids: CASSVARGLSEQYF. The CDR3 nucleotides read TGTGCCAGCAGTGTAGCAAGGGGCCTAAGCGAGCAGTACTTC.

The chain joins TRBV5-1 to TRBJ2-5; TRBD1 matches at 7 bases. The V and J ends lost 1 base and 3 bases, in that order; junction bases with no gene match: 6. The germline V gene encodes CDR1 SGHRS and CDR2 YFSETQ. The CDR3 is 15 amino acids. The CDR3 DNA follows: TGCGCCAGCAGCTTGAGAGGGGGCTGGGAAGAGACCCAGTACTTC. Residues: CASSLRGGWEETQYF.

The V call is TRBV30, the J call TRBJ1-2, with D unclear. Trimming pared 2 bases from V and 1 base from J, leaving 5 bases between. Germline CDR1 reads GTSNPN; CDR2 reads SVGIG (reference sequence). This CDR3 comprises 12 residues. CDR3 amino acids: CAWSTNNYGYTF. DNA of the CDR3: TGTGCCTGGAGTACGAATAACTATGGCTACACCTTC.

This chain joins TRBV6-6 and TRBJ1-6; possible D gene TRBD1, 6 bases. CDR1 is MNHNY, CDR2 SVGAGI, per germline (reference sequence). The V and J ends lost 5 bases and 13 bases respectively, with 24 bases between them. The CDR3 extends over 16 amino acids. Here the CDR3 DNA reads TGTGCCAGCAGTATATTCTCTAGGGGGACTTATGTCCCCCTCCACTTT. Protein product: CASSIFSRGTYVPLHF.

The chain is built from TRBV5-1 and TRBJ2-1, with 10 bases fitting TRBD2. Unmatched junction bases numbered 3, after V lost 0 bases and J lost 0 bases. The CDR3 extends over 17 amino acids. Per germline, CDR1 SGHRS and CDR2 YFSETQ. Here the CDR3 reads CASSLGASGSSYNEQFF. The CDR3 DNA follows: TGCGCCAGCAGCTTGGGCGCTAGCGGGAGCTCCTACAATGAGCAGTTCTTC. Filled out from reference TRBV5-1 and TRBJ2-1, the complete variable domain reads KAGVTQTPRYLIKTRGQQVTLSCSPISGHRSVSWYQQTPGQGLQFLFEYFSETQRNKGNFPGRFSGRQFSNSRSEMNVSTLELGDSALYLCASSLGASGSSYNEQFFGPGTRLTVL.

J is TRBJ1-4 and V is TRBV18; perhaps TRBD1 as D (6 bases). Trimming stripped 2 bases from V and 4 bases from J, with 17 bases between. CDR3 length equals 17 residues. Germline V gene lookup returns CDR1 KGHSH and CDR2 LQKENI. The DNA of the CDR3 is TGTGCCAGCTCACCATGGACAGCTAGATCGGGTAATGAAAAACTGTTTTTT. Residues: CASSPWTARSGNEKLFF. Using reference TRBV18 and TRBJ1-4 for the parts outside the CDR3, the full variable domain is NAGVMQNPRHLVRRRGQEARLRCSPMKGHSHVYWYRQLPEEGLKFMVYLQKENIIDESGMPKERFSAEFPKEGPSILRIQQVVRGDSAAYFCASSPWTARSGNEKLFFGSGTQLSVL.

This sequence joins TRBV28 and TRBJ1-3, with TRBD1 matching over 8 bases. Germline V gene sequence: CDR1 MDHEN, CDR2 SYDVKM. V was pared by 0 bases and J by 4 bases, with 2 bases of the junction left unmatched. The CDR3 has 15 residues. The CDR3 DNA reads TGTGCCAGCAGTTTATGGACAGGGGTAGGAAACACCATATATTTT. It encodes CASSLWTGVGNTIYF.

This sequence joins TRBV6-1 and TRBJ1-5; D gene unclear. Germline CDR1 MNHNS, CDR2 SASEGT. V was cut by 3 bases and J by 3 bases, with 9 bases left in between. The CDR3 has 14 residues. CDR3 DNA: TGTGCCAGCAGTGACACCTTTAACAATCAGCCCCAGCATTTT. Protein sequence: CASSDTFNNQPQHF.

This clone was observed a few times. This chain's CDR3 is CASSLLAESSYEQYF. In DNA form, the CDR3 reads TGTGCCAGCAGCCTCCTAGCGGAGAGCTCCTACGAGCAGTACTTC. The J gene is TRBJ2-7, the V gene TRBV7-3, with 7 bases matching TRBD2. The ends lost 5 bases at V and 0 bases at J; junction bases unmatched: 7. CDR1 and CDR2 (germline): SGHTA, FQGTGA. CDR3 length: 15 amino acids.

The rearrangement joins TRBV6-1 to TRBJ1-5, with D possibly being TRBD1 (5 bases). Trimming took 4 bases from V and 0 from J, leaving 10 bases between them. Per germline, CDR1 MNHNS and CDR2 SASEGT. This CDR3 spans 15 amino acids. CDR3 loop: CASSGQLYSNQPQHF. In DNA form, the CDR3 reads TGTGCCAGCAGTGGACAGCTTTATAGCAATCAGCCCCAGCATTTT.